This T cell receptor (beta chain) appears in the sequencing data of a study of graft-versus-host responses after intestinal transplantation. On the study more broadly: Recipients obtained multivisceral, liver-intestinal, or isolated intestinal transplants.

This CDR3 is built from 17 residues. The V gene's germline CDR1 is SGHVS and CDR2 FQNEAQ. V gave up 2 bases and J gave up 5 bases; unmatched junction bases: 6. The method was immunoSEQ multiplex PCR; TCRdb's version includes in-frame clones alone and lacks a portion of them. Among about 14,000 clones listed, about 83% were seen once. The source material was PBMCs, sampled after intestinal transplantation. The chain is built from TRBV7-8 and TRBJ2-5, with TRBD2 matching over 15 bases. The sequence was obtained from a human patient who received an intestinal transplant, so some T cells may come from the graft donor. CDR3 bases: TGTGCCAGCAGCTTACGGACTAGCGGGAGGGCGGTGGAGACCCAGTACTTC. It yields the protein CASSLRTSGRAVETQYF.